This T cell receptor (beta chain) derives from a study of blood T cell repertoires in COVID-19. For the study at large: The analysed material was cDNA or gDNA that came from T cells, B-cell-depleted T cells, or PBMCs.

In the source study's methods: Using reference gene primer amplification, nucleated cell counts were estimated. Sequencing used immunoSEQ multiplex PCR; TCRdb keeps in-frame clones, though not all of them. V, J and clone size are taken as reported in that table, and D and trimming were inferred from the DNA itself. Of about 98,000 clones listed, around 81% are singletons. Germline lookup yields CDR1 SGHTA and CDR2 FQGNSA. The CDR3 length is 15 residues. V shed 5 bases and J shed 3 bases, with 16 bases lying between them. The sample consisted of peripheral blood. The sequence came from a man in his 60s with acute or convalescent COVID-19. The V call is TRBV7-2, the J call TRBJ2-5; D ambiguous. The CDR3 DNA follows: TGTGCCAGCAGCGTTAGACACAACTCTGAAGAGACCCAGTACTTC. Encoded protein: CASSVRHNSEETQYF. The complete variable domain, with remaining parts taken from reference TRBV7-2 and TRBJ2-5, reads GAGVSQSPSNKVTEKGKDVELRCDPISGHTALYWYRQSLGQGLEFLIYFQGNSAPDKSGLPSDRFSAERTGGSVSTLTIQRTQQEDSAVYLCASSVRHNSEETQYFGPGTRLLVL.